What follows describes a single TCR beta chain. No antigen is known for it. These data originate in a study of shared clonotypes between healthy human individuals. Study at large: Three plates were used per donor for CD4 naive, three for CD4 memory, two for CD8 naive and one for CD8 memory. The study's findings and limits: Generally, naive subsets (rather than memory subsets) showed larger estimated richness. Although depth was large, rarefaction showed that sequencing of the sorted subsets was incomplete.

Only in-frame clones appear in the TCRdb table, and some are missing; sequencing was by immunoSEQ multiplex PCR. Found here are 2 million to 2.5 million clones, 80% to 95% of them singletons; the top ten hold 0.36%. The sequence came from a man aged 18 to 35 in good health. Some clones in this sample may be carry-over from other donors' samples. Sequenced: naive CD4+ T cells from PBMCs. Subset given: CD45RA+ positively selected.

The CDR3 loop is CASSDLDPLPHGYTF. In DNA form, the CDR3 reads TGTGCCAGCAGTGACCTTGACCCTCTACCTCATGGCTACACCTTC. This sequence joins TRBV2 and TRBJ1-2; D is ambiguous. This CDR3 contains 15 residues. Germline CDR1 reads SNHLY; CDR2 reads FYNNEI. Trimming stripped 3 bases from V and 6 bases from J, with 17 bases between.